This TCR beta chain stems from a study of blood T cells in healthy people across ages. Unmatched junction bases numbered 7, after V lost 3 bases and J lost 5 bases. CDR1 is SGHRS, CDR2 YFSETQ, per germline. The CDR3 covers 15 residues. Sample donors were healthy Caucasian individuals that came from Russia, aged roughly 6 to 95. The authors isolated at least 6 million PBMCs per sample. A second PCR of about 7 to 11 cycles used a sample-barcoded 5' primer and a J-beta primer mix. TCRdb reanalysed the 5' RACE reads using MiXCR and keeps one entry per CDR3 protein. The repertoire has under 850,000 distinct CDR3 sequences, about 34% of them found once; the top ten carry over 10%.

The V call is TRBV5-1, the J call TRBJ1-5, with 8 nucleotides matching TRBD1. The TCR originated in a man aged 18 to 29 in good health. The sequencing input was blood. CDR3: CASSWGTGRDQPQHF. CDR3 DNA: TGCGCCAGCAGCTGGGGGACAGGCAGGGATCAGCCCCAGCATTTT.